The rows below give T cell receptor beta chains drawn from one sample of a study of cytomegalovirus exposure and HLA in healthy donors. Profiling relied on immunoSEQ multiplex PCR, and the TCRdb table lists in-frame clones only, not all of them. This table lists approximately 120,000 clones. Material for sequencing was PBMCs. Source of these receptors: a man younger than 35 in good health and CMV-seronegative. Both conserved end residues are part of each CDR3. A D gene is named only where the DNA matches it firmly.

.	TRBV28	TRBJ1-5	TGTGCCAGCAGGTCAGTACAGCCCCAGCATTTT	CASRSVQPQHF
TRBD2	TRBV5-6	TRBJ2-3	TGTGCCAGCAGCTTGGTAGGGCGACTAGCCAATACGCAGTATTTT	CASSLVGRLANTQYF
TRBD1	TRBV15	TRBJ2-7	TGTGCCACCAGCAGTGGGACAGGGTCCTACGAGCAGTACTTC	CATSSGTGSYEQYF
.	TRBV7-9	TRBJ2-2	TGTGCCAGCAGCCCAATCAGGGTGATCACCGGGGAGCTGTTTTTT	CASSPIRVITGELFF
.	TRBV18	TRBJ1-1	TGTGCCAGCTCCTCCACAGGGTATGGTACTGAAGCTTTCTTT	CASSSTGYGTEAFF
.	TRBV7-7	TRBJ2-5	TGTGCTAGCAGCACGCACAGGGTTGAAAACCCTAACCAAGAGACCCAGTACTTC	CASSTHRVENPNQETQYF
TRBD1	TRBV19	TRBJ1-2	TGTGCCAGTAGTATTCTGAACAGGGGGCTTGGCTACACCTTC	CASSILNRGLGYTF
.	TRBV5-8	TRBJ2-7	TGTGCCAGCAGCTCAAGACAAGTCTACGAGCAGTACTTC	CASSSRQVYEQYF
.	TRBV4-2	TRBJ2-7	TGTGCCAGCAGCCAATCGTACCAGGGTCACGAGCAGTACTTC	CASSQSYQGHEQYF
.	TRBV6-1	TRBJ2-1	TGTGCCAGCAGTGAAGAAGTGGCGGGACCCTACAATGAGCAGTTCTTC	CASSEEVAGPYNEQFF
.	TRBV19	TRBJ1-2	TGTGCCAGTAGTATAGCCCGAGAGGGCTACACCTTC	CASSIAREGYTF
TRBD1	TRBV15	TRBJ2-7	TGTGCCACCAGCAGAGGAAGACAGGGCAGATTCTACGAGCAGTACTTC	CATSRGRQGRFYEQYF
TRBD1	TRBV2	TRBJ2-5	TGTGCCAGCAGCACGGGACAGGGGGCGTTGCAAGAGACCCAGTACTTC	CASSTGQGALQETQYF
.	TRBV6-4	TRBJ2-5	TGTGCCAGCAGCACACAGCTCCAAGAGACCCAGTACTTC	CASSTQLQETQYF
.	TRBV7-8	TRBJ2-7	TGTGCCAGCAGCAGTAGGGACTTGAGATCCGAGCAGTACTTC	CASSSRDLRSEQYF
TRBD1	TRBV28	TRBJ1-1	TGTGCCAGCAGTTTTTCTCTTTTGGGACAGGCAGCTTTCTTT	CASSFSLLGQAAFF
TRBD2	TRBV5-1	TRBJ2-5	TGCGCCAGCAGCGAGGGGGGACTAGCGGGATCAGAGACCCAGTACTTC	CASSEGGLAGSETQYF
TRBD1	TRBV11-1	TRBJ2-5	TGTGCCAGCAGACGAGGACAGGGGGGAGTCCAAGAGACCCAGTACTTC	CASRRGQGGVQETQYF
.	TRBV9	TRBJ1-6	TGTGCCAGCAGCGTAGAAGTATGGCAGGGAGGTAATTCACCCCTCCACTTT	CASSVEVWQGGNSPLHF
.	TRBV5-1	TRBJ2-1	TGCGCCAGCAGCTTGGGAGGAGTTAATGAGCAGTTCTTC	CASSLGGVNEQFF
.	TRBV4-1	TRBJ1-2	TGCGCCAGCAGCCAAGCCACGGGGTTGTCTAACTATGGCTACACCTTC	CASSQATGLSNYGYTF
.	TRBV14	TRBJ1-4	TGTGCCAGCAGCCATTTCGGGGGTCGGAATGAAAAACTGTTTTTT	CASSHFGGRNEKLFF
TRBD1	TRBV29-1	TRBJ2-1	TGCAGCGTTGACGCCGGGACAGGGGGCAATGAGCAGTTCTTC	CSVDAGTGGNEQFF
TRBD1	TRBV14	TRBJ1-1	TGTGCCAGCAGCCAAATTCCCTTCTCGACAGGGGGGAACACTGAAGCTTTCTTT	CASSQIPFSTGGNTEAFF
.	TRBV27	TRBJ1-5	TGTGCCAGCAGTTCCGACCCGGGGGGATTGGGACAGCCCCAGCATTTT	CASSSDPGGLGQPQHF
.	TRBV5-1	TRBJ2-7	TGCGCCAGCAGCTTGGCTGGGGGCCAGACCTACGAGCAGTACTTC	CASSLAGGQTYEQYF
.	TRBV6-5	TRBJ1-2	TGTGCCAGCAGTTACTCGGGGGGGGAAGGCTACACCTTC	CASSYSGGEGYTF